Only a few counts were recorded for the clone carrying this T cell receptor beta chain. Libraries were prepared by immunoSEQ multiplex PCR; TCRdb keeps only in-frame clonotypes and omits some of them. The sample consists of roughly 130,000 clones, about 89% of them appearing once. These data originate in a study of blood T cell repertoires in COVID-19. The overall study: Whether acute or convalescent, the COVID-19 samples came from the United States, Italy and Spain.

This CDR3 spans 14 amino acids. Trimming pared 4 bases from V and 4 bases from J, leaving 14 bases between. CDR1 and CDR2 from the germline V gene are SGDLS and YYNGEE. This chain links TRBV9 with TRBJ2-5, with D possibly matching TRBD1 (5 bases). The receptor was derived from a woman aged 55 to 70 with acute or convalescent COVID-19. Sequencing used peripheral blood. CDR3 sequence (DNA): TGTGCCAGCAGCCCTCAGGGCCTGGGAGAGACCCAGTACTTC. This sequence encodes CASSPQGLGETQYF.